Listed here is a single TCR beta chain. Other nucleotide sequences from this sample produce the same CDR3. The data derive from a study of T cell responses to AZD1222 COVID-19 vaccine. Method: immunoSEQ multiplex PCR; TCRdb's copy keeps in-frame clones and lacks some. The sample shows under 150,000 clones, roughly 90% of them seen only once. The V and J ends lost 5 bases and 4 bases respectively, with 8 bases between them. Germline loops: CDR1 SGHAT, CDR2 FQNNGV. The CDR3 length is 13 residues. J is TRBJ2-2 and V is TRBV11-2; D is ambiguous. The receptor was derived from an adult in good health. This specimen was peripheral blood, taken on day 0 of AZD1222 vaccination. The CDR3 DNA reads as TGTGCCAGCAGCCTCGGATTCACCGGGGAGCTGTTTTTT. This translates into CASSLGFTGELFF.